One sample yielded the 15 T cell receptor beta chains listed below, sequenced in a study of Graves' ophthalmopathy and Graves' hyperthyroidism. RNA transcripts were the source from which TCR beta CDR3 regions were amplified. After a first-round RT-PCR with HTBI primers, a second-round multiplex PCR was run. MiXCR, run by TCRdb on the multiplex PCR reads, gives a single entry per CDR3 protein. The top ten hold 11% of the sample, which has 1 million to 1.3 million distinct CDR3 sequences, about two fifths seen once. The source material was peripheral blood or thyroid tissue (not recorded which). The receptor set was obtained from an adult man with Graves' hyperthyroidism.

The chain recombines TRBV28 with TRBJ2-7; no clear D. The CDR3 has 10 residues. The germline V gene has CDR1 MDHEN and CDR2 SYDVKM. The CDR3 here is CALTSYEQYF. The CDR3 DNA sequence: TGTGCTCTTACTTCCTACGAGCAGTACTTC.

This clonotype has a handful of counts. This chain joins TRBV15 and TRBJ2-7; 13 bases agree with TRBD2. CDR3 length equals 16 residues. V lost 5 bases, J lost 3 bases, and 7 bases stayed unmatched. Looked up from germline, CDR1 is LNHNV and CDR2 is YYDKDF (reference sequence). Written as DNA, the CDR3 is TGTGCCACCAGCGTCCTCAGGACTAGCGGGGGCTACGAGCAGTACTTC. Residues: CATSVLRTSGGYEQYF. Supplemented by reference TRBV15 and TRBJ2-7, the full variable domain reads DAMVIQNPRYQVTQFGKPVTLSCSQTLNHNVMYWYQQKSSQAPKLLFHYYDKDFNNEADTPDNFQSRRPNTSFCFLDIRSPGLGDTAMYLCATSVLRTSGGYEQYFGPGTRLTVT.

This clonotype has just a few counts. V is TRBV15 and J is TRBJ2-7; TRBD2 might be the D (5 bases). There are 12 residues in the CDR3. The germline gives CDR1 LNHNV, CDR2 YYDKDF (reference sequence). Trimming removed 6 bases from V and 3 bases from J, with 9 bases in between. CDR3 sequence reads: CATRDYHYEQYF. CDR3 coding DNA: TGTGCCACCAGAGACTACCACTACGAGCAGTACTTC.

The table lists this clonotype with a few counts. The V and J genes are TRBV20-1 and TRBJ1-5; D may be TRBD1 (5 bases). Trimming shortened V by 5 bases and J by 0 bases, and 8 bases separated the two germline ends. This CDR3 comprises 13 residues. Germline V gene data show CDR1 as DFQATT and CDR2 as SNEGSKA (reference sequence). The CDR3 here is CSAATDSNQPQHF. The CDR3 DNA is TGCAGTGCTGCGACAGATAGCAATCAGCCCCAGCATTTT.

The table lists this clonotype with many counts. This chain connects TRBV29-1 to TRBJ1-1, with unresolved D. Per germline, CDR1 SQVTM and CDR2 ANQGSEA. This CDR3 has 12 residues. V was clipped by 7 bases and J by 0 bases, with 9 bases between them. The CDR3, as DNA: TGCAGCGCCACAGTGATGAACACTGAAGCTTTCTTT. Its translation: CSATVMNTEAFF.

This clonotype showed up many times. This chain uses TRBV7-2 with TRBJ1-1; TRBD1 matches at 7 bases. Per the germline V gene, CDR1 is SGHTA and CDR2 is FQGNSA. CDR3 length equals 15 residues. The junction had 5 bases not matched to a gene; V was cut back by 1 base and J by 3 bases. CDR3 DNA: TGTGCCAGCAGCTTAGTTAGGGGGCGTGACACTGAAGCTTTCTTT. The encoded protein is CASSLVRGRDTEAFF.

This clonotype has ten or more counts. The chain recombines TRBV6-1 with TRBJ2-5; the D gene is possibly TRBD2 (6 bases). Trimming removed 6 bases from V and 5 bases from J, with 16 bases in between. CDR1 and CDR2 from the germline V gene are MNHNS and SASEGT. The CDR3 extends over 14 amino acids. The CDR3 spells CASSSAGGSETQYF. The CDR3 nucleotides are TGTGCCAGCAGCTCCGCCGGGGGTTCGGAGACCCAGTACTTC.

CDR3 coding DNA: TGTGCCAGCAGCTGGGTGGGTGAGCCCAATCAGCCCCAGCATTTT. Translation gives CASSWVGEPNQPQHF. V gene TRBV5-4 combines with J gene TRBJ1-5; the D is unclear. This CDR3 has 15 residues. Trimming took off 3 bases at V and 3 bases at J, with 13 bases between the two ends. Looked up from germline, CDR1 is SGHNT and CDR2 is YYREEE (reference sequence).

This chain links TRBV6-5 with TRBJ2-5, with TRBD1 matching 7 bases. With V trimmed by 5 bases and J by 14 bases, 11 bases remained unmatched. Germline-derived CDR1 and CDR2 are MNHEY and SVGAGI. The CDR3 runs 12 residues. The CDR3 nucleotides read TGTGCCAGCAGTCTCGGTACAGGGGCACTTTACTTC. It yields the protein CASSLGTGALYF.

CDR3 DNA sequence: TGCGCCAGCAGTGCCGTTTCGGGCGAGCAGTACTTC. Protein: CASSAVSGEQYF. The genes are TRBV10-2 and TRBJ2-7; D is uncertain. There are 12 residues in the CDR3. Germline CDR1 reads WSHSY; CDR2 reads SAAADI. V lost 4 bases and J 6 bases, leaving 10 bases between the germline ends.

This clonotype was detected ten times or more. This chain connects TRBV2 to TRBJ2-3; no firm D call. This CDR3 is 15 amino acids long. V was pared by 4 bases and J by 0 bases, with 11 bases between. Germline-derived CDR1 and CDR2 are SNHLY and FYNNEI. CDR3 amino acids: CASSGGRRSTDTQYF. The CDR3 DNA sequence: TGTGCCAGCAGTGGCGGCAGGAGAAGCACAGATACGCAGTATTTT.

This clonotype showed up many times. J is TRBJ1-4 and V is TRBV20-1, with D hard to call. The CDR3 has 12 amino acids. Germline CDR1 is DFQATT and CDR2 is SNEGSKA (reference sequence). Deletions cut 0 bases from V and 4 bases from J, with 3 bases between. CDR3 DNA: TGCAGTGCTAGAGATAGTAATGAAAAACTGTTTTTT. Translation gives CSARDSNEKLFF.

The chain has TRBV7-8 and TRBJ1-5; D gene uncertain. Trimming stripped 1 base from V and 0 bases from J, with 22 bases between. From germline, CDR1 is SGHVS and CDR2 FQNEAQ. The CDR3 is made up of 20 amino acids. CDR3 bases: TGTGCCAGCAGCTTAGAGGGTTGGGGTCCCGATGATTATAGCAATCAGCCCCAGCATTTT. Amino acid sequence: CASSLEGWGPDDYSNQPQHF. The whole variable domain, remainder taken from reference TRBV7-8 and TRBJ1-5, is GAGVSQSPRYKVAKRGQDVALRCDPISGHVSLFWYQQALGQGPEFLTYFQNEAQLDKSGLPSDRFFAERPEGSVSTLKIQRTQQEDSAVYLCASSLEGWGPDDYSNQPQHFGDGTRLSIL.

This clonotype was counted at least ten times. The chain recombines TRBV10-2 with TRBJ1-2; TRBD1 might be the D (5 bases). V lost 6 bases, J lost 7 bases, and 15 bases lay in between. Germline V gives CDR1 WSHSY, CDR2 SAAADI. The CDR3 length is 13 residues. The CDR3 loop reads CASRSQGSVGYTF. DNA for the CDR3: TGCGCCAGCAGGTCGCAGGGAAGCGTTGGCTACACCTTC.

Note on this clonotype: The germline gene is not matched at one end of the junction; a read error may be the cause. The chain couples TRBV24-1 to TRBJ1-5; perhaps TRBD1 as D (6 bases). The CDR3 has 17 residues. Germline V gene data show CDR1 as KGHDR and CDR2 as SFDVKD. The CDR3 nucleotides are TGTGCCAGCAGTAAGATGGGGGGCTCACATAGCAATCAGCCCCAGCATTTT. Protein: CASSKMGGSHSNQPQHF.